The 10 T cell receptor beta chains below come from one sample, sequenced in a study of cytomegalovirus exposure and HLA in healthy donors. 13 Jbeta primers and 60 Vbeta primers were used for the PCR. This table comes from immunoSEQ multiplex PCR, and its TCRdb copy is limited to in-frame clones, with some not included. Of 110,000 to 150,000 clones listed, about 81% are singletons. Material for sequencing was PBMCs. The receptors derive from a man aged 25 to 40 in good health and CMV-seronegative.

Regarding this clone: Germline is not matched at one junction end, which may reflect a read error. The genes are TRBV28 and TRBJ1-2; D unresolved. The CDR3 spans 16 residues. Germline CDR1 MDHEN, CDR2 SYDVKM. The CDR3, as DNA: TGTGCCAGCAGTTCCCTTGTTGGAGGTGGGCCTGAGTCCTCTTACTTC. It codes for CASSSLVGGGPESSYF.

The chain couples TRBV11-2 to TRBJ1-2, with D possibly being TRBD1 (5 bases). The length of the CDR3 is 17 residues. CDR1 and CDR2 (germline): SGHAT, FQNNGV. Trimming pared 5 bases from V and 0 bases from J, leaving 19 bases between. This CDR3 reads CASSPRQQVPANYGYTF. The CDR3 nucleotides read TGTGCCAGCAGCCCCCGTCAACAGGTCCCAGCTAACTATGGCTACACCTTC.

This chain links TRBV29-1 with TRBJ2-7, with D hard to call. Germline loops: CDR1 SQVTM, CDR2 ANQGSEA. V lost 7 bases, J lost 0 bases, and 7 bases lay in between. This CDR3 is 11 amino acids long. Here the CDR3 reads CSANTSYEQYF. In nucleotides, the CDR3 is TGCAGCGCGAACACCTCCTACGAGCAGTACTTC.

As regards this clone: Other nucleotide sequences from this sample produce the same CDR3. The CDR3 loop reads CASSVGDQPQHF. In DNA, the CDR3 is TGTGCCAGCAGCGTAGGAGATCAGCCCCAGCATTTT. The chain combines TRBV9 with TRBJ1-5; D is unclear. V lost 0 bases and J 5 bases, leaving 3 bases between the germline ends. Germline-derived CDR1 and CDR2 are SGDLS and YYNGEE. The CDR3 is 12 residues long.

V usage is TRBV30 and J usage is TRBJ1-2, with unresolved D. CDR1 GTSNPN and CDR2 SVGIG come from the germline V gene (reference sequence). CDR3 length equals 11 residues. The germline V and J ends were trimmed by 4 bases and 6 bases, with 9 bases remaining between them. The CDR3 reads CAWTVGNGYTF. The CDR3 region has the DNA TGTGCCTGGACCGTCGGGAATGGCTACACCTTC.

The CDR3, as DNA: TGTGCCAGCAGCTCAGGGACAGCCAATTCACCCCTCCACTTT. Encoded protein: CASSSGTANSPLHF. V usage is TRBV7-3 and J usage is TRBJ1-6; 7 bases fit TRBD1. The CDR3 spans 14 residues. The V gene's germline CDR1 is SGHTA and CDR2 FQGTGA. V dropped 4 bases and J dropped 7; count of bases not matched to a gene: 4. Complete variable domain (other parts from reference TRBV7-3 and TRBJ1-6): GAGVSQTPSNKVTEKGKYVELRCDPISGHTALYWYRQSLGQGPEFLIYFQGTGAADDSGLPNDRFFAVRPEGSVSTLKIQRTERGDSAVYLCASSSGTANSPLHFGNGTRLTVT.

The chain has TRBV28 and TRBJ1-1; 7 bases are shared with TRBD1. Germline V gene data show CDR1 as MDHEN and CDR2 as SYDVKM. V shed 9 bases and J 1 base; nucleotides not matched to a gene: 8. The CDR3 extends over 14 amino acids. The CDR3 coding sequence is TGTGCCAGTACTCCTGACAGGGAGAACACTGAAGCTTTCTTT. Its translation: CASTPDRENTEAFF.

Here the CDR3 reads CASSVEPGAGNTIYF. CDR3 sequence (DNA): TGTGCCAGCAGCGTAGAGCCAGGGGCCGGAAACACCATATATTTT. The chain employs TRBV9 and TRBJ1-3, with a possible D match to TRBD1 (6 bases). The germline CDR1 and CDR2 sequences are SGDLS and YYNGEE. Trimming pared 0 bases from V and 4 bases from J, leaving 11 bases between. This CDR3 has 15 residues.

The chain is built from TRBV7-2 and TRBJ1-4; a weak D match, TRBD1 (5 bases). Trimming left V 5 bases short and J 8 bases short, with 18 bases between. The V gene's germline CDR1 is SGHTA and CDR2 FQGNSA. The CDR3 has 15 residues. The CDR3 here is CASSPNPGTGEKLFF. DNA for the CDR3: TGTGCCAGCAGCCCCAATCCGGGTACAGGAGAAAAACTGTTTTTT.

This chain links TRBV5-1 with TRBJ2-3; tentative D call: TRBD1 (6 bases). CDR3 size: 12 residues. Germline-derived CDR1 and CDR2 are SGHRS and YFSETQ. V was cut by 4 bases and J by 8 bases, with 11 bases left in between. The CDR3 DNA sequence: TGCGCCAGCAGCCCGAGCAGGGGTACGCAGTATTTT. Its protein is CASSPSRGTQYF.